The clone carrying this T cell receptor (beta chain) was detected ten times or more. Its antigen is currently unknown. The read ends 3 residues early relative to the CDR3; the germline J gene fills the gap. The sample comes from a study of T cell clonality in common variable immunodeficiency. Study-level points and caveats: Shared TCRbeta clones were fewer between CVID subjects than controls. CVID patient heterogeneity limited repertoire-clinical complication correlations.

CDR3 size: 12 residues. With 6 bases removed from V and 4 bases from J, the gap between germline ends came to 9 bases. Looked up from germline, CDR1 is SNHLY and CDR2 is FYNNEI. Libraries were prepared by immunoSEQ multiplex PCR; TCRdb keeps only in-frame clonotypes and omits some of them. This sample comprises 35,000 to 45,000 clones, none seen once only. This sequence was found in a person between 18 and 69 years old in good health. The V gene is TRBV2, the J gene TRBJ1-2; a weak D match, TRBD1 (5 bases). Sequenced: peripheral blood mononuclear cells. The CDR3 region is CASSPDSYGYTF. The CDR3 DNA, read in part, is TGTGCCAGCAGCCCAGACAGCTATGGC.